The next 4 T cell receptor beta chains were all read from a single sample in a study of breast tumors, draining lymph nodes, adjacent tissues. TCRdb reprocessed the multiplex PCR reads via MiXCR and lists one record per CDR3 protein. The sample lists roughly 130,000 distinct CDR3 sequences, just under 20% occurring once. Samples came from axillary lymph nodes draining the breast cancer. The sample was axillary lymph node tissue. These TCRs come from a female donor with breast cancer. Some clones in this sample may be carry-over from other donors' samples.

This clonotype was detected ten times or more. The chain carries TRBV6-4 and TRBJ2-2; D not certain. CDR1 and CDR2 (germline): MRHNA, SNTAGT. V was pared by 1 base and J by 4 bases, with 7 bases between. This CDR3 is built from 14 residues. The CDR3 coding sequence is TGTGCCAGCAGTGACTTCGTCTTCACCGGGGAGCTGTTTTTT. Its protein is CASSDFVFTGELFF.

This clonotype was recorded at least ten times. The DNA for the CDR3 is TGTGCCAGCAGTGATAGTGTGAGGGAGGGGGGACTAGCGAATGAGCAGTTCTTC. It yields the protein CASSDSVREGGLANEQFF. The rearrangement uses TRBV6-4 and TRBJ2-1; TRBD2 aligns across 10 bases. The CDR3 is made up of 18 amino acids. Trimming removed 3 bases from V and 7 bases from J; junction bases left unmatched: 15. Germline V gives CDR1 MRHNA, CDR2 SNTAGT.

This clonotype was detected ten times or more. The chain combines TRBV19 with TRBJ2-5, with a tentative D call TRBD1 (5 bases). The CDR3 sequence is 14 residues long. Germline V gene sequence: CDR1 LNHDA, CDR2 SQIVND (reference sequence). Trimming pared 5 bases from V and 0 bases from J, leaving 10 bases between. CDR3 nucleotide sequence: TGTGCCAGTAGTGGGGCACTGTACCAAGAGACCCAGTACTTC. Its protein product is CASSGALYQETQYF.

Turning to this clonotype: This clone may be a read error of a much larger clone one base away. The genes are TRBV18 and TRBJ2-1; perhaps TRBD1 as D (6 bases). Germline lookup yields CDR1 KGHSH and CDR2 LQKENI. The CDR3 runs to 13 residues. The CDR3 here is CASSSDRHNERFF. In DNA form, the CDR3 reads TGTGCCAGCTCATCCGACAGGCACAATGAGCGGTTCTTC.